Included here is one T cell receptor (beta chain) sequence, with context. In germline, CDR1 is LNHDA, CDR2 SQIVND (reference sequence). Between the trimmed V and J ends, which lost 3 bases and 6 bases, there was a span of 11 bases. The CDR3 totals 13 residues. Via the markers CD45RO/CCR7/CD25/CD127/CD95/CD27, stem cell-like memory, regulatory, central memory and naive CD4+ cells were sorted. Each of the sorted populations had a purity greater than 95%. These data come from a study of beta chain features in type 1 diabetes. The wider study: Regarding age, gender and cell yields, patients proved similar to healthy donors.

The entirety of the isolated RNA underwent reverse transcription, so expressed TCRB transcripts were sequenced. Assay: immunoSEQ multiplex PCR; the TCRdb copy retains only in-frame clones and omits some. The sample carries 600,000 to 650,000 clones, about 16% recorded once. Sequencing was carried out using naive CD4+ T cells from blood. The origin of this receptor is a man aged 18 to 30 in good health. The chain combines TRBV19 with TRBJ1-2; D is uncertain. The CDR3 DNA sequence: TGTGCCAGTAGTATGGGAAGATCTGATGGCTACACCTTC. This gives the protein CASSMGRSDGYTF. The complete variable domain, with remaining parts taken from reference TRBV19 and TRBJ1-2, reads DGGITQSPKYLFRKEGQNVTLSCEQNLNHDAMYWYRQDPGQGLRLIYYSQIVNDFQKGDIAEGYSVSREKKESFPLTVTSAQKNPTAFYLCASSMGRSDGYTFGSGTRLTVV.